What follows describes a single TCR beta chain. The sample originates from a study of T cell responses to AZD1222 COVID-19 vaccine. TCRdb's table, derived via immunoSEQ multiplex PCR, lists solely in-frame clones and lacks some. The data hold over 120,000 clones, with approximately 92% observed a single time. Germline assignment: CDR1 KGHSY and CDR2 FQNENV. The V gene end was trimmed by 8 bases and the J gene end by 7 bases; junction bases not matched to a gene: 8. The CDR3 sequence is 14 residues long. The input for sequencing was peripheral blood, taken 28 days after the second AZD1222 dose. This sequence was found in an adult who received the AZD1222 COVID-19 vaccine. This chain connects TRBV16 to TRBJ2-7; 13 nucleotides align to TRBD2. The CDR3 coding sequence is TGTGCCAGCGTCCGGACTAGCGGGAGTTCGGAGCAGTACTTC. Translation: CASVRTSGSSEQYF.